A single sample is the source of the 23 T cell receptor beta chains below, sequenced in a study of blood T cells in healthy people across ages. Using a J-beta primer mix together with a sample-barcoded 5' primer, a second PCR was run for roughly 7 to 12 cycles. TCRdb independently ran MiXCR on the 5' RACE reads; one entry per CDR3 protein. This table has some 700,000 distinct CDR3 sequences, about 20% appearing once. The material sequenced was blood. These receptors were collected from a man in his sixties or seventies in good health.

CDR3 loop: CASSNPPLYSNQPQHF. The CDR3 region has the DNA TGTGCCAGCAGCAATCCACCATTATATAGCAATCAGCCCCAGCATTTT. The J gene is TRBJ1-5, the V gene TRBV7-8; D not resolved. This CDR3 has 16 residues. V shed 5 bases and J shed 0 bases, with 14 bases lying between them. Germline values: CDR1 SGHVS, CDR2 FQNEAQ.

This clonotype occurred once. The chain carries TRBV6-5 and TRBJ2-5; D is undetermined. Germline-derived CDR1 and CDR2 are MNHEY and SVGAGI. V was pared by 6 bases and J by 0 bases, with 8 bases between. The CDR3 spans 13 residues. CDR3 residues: CASRSANQETQYF. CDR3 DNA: TGTGCCAGCAGGTCCGCAAACCAAGAGACCCAGTACTTC.

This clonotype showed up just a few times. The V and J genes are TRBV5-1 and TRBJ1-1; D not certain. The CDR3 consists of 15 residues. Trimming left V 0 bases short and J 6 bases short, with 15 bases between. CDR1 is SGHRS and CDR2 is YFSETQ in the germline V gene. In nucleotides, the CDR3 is TGCGCCAGCAGCTTGGGTCAGGCAAGTCTCTCTGAAGCTTTCTTT. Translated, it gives CASSLGQASLSEAFF.

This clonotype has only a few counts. CDR3 nucleotide sequence: TGTGCCACCAGGATGGGGGTAGACAGCACAGATACGCAGTATTTT. Translated, it gives CATRMGVDSTDTQYF. This sequence joins TRBV15 and TRBJ2-3; D tentatively reads TRBD1 or TRBD2 (5 bases each). The germline V gene encodes CDR1 LNHNV and CDR2 YYDKDF (reference sequence). The V end lost 6 bases, the J end lost 0 bases, and 13 bases lay between the germline ends. CDR3 length equals 15 residues. Full variable domain (missing parts from reference TRBV15 and TRBJ2-3): DAMVIQNPRYQVTQFGKPVTLSCSQTLNHNVMYWYQQKSSQAPKLLFHYYDKDFNNEADTPDNFQSRRPNTSFCFLDIRSPGLGDTAMYLCATRMGVDSTDTQYFGPGTRLTVL.

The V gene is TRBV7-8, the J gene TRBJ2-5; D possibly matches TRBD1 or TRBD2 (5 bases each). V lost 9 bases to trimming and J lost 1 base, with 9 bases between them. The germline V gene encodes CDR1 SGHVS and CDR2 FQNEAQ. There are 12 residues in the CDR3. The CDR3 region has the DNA TGTGCCAGTCGGGACCTCCAAGAGACCCAGTACTTC. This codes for CASRDLQETQYF.

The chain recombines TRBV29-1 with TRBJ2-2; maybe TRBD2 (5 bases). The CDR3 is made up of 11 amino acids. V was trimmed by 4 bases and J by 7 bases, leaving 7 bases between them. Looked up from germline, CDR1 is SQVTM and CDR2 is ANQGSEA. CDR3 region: CSVVSDGELFF. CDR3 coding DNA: TGCAGCGTTGTTAGCGACGGGGAGCTGTTTTTT.

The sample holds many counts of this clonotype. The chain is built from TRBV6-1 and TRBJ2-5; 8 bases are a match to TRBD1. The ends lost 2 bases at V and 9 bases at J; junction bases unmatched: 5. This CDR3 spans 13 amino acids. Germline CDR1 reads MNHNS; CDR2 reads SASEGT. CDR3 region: CASSELQGAPQYF. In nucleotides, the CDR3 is TGTGCCAGCAGTGAATTGCAGGGGGCCCCCCAGTACTTC.

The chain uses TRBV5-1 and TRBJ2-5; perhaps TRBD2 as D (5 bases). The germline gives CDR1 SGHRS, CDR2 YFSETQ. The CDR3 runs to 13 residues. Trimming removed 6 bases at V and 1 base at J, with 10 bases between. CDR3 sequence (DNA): TGCGCCAGCAACCCCGGGATCCAAGAGACCCAGTACTTC. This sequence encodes CASNPGIQETQYF.

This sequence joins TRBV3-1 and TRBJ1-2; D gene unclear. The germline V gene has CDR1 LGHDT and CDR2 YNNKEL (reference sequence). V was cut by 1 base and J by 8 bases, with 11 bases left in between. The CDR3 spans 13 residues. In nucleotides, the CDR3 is TGTGCCAGCAGCCAAGGTTCCAGGCTGGGCTACACCTTC. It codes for CASSQGSRLGYTF.

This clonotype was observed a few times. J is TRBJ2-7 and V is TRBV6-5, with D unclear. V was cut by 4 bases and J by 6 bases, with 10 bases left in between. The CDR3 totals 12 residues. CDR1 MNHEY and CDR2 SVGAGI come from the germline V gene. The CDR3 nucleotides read TGTGCCAGCAGTTCCTACCCCGCCGAGCAGTACTTC. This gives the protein CASSSYPAEQYF.

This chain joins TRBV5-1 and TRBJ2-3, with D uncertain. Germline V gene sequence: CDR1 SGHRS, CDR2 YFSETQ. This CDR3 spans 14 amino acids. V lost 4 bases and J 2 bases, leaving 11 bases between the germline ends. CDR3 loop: CASSIDKNTDTQYF. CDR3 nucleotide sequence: TGCGCCAGCAGCATCGACAAAAACACAGATACGCAGTATTTT.

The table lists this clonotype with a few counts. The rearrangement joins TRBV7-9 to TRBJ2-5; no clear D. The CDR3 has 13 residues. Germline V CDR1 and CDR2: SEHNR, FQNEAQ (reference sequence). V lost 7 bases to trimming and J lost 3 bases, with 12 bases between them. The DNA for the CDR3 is TGTGCCAGCACGGACGGTACTAAAGAGACCCAGTACTTC. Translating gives CASTDGTKETQYF.

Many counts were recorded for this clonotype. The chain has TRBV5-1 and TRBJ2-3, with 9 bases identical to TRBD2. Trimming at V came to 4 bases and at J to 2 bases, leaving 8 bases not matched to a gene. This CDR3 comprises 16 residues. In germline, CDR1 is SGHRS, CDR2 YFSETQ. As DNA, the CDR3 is TGCGCCAGCAGCCCCGGACTAGCGAGATCCACAGATACGCAGTATTTT. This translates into CASSPGLARSTDTQYF.

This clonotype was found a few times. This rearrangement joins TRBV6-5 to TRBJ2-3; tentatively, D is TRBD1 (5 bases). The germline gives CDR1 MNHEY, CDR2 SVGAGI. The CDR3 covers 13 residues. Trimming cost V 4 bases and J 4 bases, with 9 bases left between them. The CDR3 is CASSSSRADTQYF. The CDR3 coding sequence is TGTGCCAGCAGTTCGAGCAGGGCAGATACGCAGTATTTT.

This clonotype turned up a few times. The CDR3 here is CASSIGSGTTNEKLFF. The CDR3 DNA is TGTGCCAGCAGCATAGGGTCTGGGACAACTAATGAAAAACTGTTTTTT. The rearrangement joins TRBV7-9 to TRBJ1-4; D gene unclear. The CDR3 is 16 amino acids. V was cut by 5 bases and J by 0 bases, with 13 bases left in between. Per the germline V gene, CDR1 is SEHNR and CDR2 is FQNEAQ (reference sequence). The whole variable domain, filled in from reference TRBV7-9 and TRBJ1-4, reads DTGVSQNPRHKITKRGQNVTFRCDPISEHNRLYWYRQTLGQGPEFLTYFQNEAQLEKSRLLSDRFSAERPKGSFSTLEIQRTEQGDSAMYLCASSIGSGTTNEKLFFGSGTQLSVL.

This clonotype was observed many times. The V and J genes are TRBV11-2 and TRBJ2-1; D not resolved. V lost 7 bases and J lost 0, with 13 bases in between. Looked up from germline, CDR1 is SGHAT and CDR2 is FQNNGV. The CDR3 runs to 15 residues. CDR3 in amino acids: CASTLTSSSYNEQFF. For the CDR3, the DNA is TGTGCCAGCACCCTAACCTCGAGCTCCTACAATGAGCAGTTCTTC.

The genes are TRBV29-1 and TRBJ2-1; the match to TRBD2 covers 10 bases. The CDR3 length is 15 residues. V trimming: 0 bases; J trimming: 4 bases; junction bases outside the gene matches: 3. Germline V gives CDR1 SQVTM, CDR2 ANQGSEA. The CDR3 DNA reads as TGCAGCGTTGAAGAGCCTAGCGGGGGTTACAATGAGCAGTTCTTC. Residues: CSVEEPSGGYNEQFF.

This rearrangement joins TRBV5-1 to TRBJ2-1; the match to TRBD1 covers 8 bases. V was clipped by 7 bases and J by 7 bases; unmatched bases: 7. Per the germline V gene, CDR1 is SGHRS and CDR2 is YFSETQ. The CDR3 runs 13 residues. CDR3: CASGKDRANEQFF. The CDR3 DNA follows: TGCGCCAGCGGCAAGGACAGGGCTAATGAGCAGTTCTTC.

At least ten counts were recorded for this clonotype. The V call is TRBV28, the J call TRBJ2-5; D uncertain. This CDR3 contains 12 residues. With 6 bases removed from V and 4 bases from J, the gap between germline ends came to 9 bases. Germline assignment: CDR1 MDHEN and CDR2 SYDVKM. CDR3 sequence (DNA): TGTGCCAGCAGACGGAACCTAGAGACCCAGTACTTC. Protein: CASRRNLETQYF. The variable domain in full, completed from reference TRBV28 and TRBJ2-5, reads DVKVTQSSRYLVKRTGEKVFLECVQDMDHENMFWYRQDPGLGLRLIYFSYDVKMKEKGDIPEGYSVSREKKERFSLILESASTNQTSMYLCASRRNLETQYFGPGTRLLVL.

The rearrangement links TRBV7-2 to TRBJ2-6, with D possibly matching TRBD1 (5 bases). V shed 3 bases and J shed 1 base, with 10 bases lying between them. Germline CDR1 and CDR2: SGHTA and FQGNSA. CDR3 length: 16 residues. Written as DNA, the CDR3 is TGTGCCAGCAGCTTGCACAGGAATTCTGGGGCCAACGTCCTGACTTTC. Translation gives CASSLHRNSGANVLTF.

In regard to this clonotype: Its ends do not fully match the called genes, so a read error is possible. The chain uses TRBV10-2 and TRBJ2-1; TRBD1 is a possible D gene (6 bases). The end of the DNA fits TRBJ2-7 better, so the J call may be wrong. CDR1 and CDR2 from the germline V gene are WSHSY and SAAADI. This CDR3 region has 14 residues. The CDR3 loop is CASSSNRDSYEQYF. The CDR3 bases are TGTGCCAGCAGTTCGAACAGGGATAGCTACGAGCAGTACTTC.

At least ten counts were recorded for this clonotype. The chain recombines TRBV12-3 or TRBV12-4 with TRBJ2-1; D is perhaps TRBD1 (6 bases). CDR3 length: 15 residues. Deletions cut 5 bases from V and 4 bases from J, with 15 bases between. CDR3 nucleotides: TGTGCCAGCAGTCTGGGGGCAGGGATGTACAATGAGCAGTTCTTC. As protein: CASSLGAGMYNEQFF.

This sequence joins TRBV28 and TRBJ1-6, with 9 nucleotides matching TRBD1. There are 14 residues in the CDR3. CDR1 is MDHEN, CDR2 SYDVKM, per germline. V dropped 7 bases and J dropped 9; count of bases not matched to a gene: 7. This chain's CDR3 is CASIRDREGSPLHF. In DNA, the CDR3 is TGTGCCAGCATCCGGGACAGGGAGGGTTCACCCCTCCACTTT.